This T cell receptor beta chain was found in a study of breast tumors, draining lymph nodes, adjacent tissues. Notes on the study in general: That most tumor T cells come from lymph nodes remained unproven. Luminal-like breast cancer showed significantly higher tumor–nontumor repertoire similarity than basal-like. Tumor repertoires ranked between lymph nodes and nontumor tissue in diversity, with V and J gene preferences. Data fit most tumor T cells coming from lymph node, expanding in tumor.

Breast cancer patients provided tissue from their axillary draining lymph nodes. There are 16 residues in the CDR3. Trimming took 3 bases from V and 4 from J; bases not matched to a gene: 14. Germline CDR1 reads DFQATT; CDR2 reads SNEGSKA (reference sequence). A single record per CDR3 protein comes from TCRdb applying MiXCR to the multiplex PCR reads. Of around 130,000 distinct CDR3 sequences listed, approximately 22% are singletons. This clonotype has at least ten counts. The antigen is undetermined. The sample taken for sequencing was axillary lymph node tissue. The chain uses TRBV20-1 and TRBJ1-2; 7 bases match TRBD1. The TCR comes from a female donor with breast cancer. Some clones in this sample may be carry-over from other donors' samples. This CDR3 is CSARGGLQGSGYGYTF. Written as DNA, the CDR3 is TGCAGTGCTAGGGGGGGGCTACAGGGGAGCGGCTATGGCTACACCTTC.